The 21 T cell receptor beta chains presented below share a single source sample, sequenced in a study of graft-versus-host responses after intestinal transplantation. Only in-frame clones appear in the TCRdb table, and some are missing; sequencing was by immunoSEQ multiplex PCR. Of fewer than 90,000 clones listed, 85% to 95% are singletons. Their cognate antigens are unknown. Sequencing used unstimulated CD4+ T cells sorted from spleen or lymph node cells, obtained before transplant. These receptor sequences come from a human donor who was the organ donor for an intestinal transplant.

V and J are TRBV19 and TRBJ2-7; 7 bases align to TRBD1. Trimming at V came to 7 bases and at J to 1 base, leaving 13 bases not matched to a gene. In germline, CDR1 is LNHDA, CDR2 SQIVND (reference sequence). The length of the CDR3 is 16 residues. CDR3 sequence reads: CASKPNPPQGSYEQYF. CDR3 DNA sequence: TGTGCCAGTAAGCCAAATCCCCCACAGGGGTCCTACGAGCAGTACTTC.

CDR3 sequence: CASSLGRSTEAFF. CDR3 nucleotide sequence: TGTGCCAGCAGCCTGGGGAGGAGCACTGAAGCTTTCTTT. The V call is TRBV6-6, the J call TRBJ1-1; D ambiguous. Germline lookup yields CDR1 MNHNY and CDR2 SVGAGI (reference sequence). The CDR3 covers 13 residues. V gave up 6 bases and J gave up 4 bases, with 12 bases separating them.

The chain links TRBV7-2 to TRBJ1-2, with D maybe TRBD1 (6 bases). There are 15 residues in the CDR3. V lost 1 base and J lost 3, with 12 bases in between. Germline CDR1 and CDR2: SGHTA and FQGNSA. The CDR3 is CASSLDWGADYGYTF. Written as DNA, the CDR3 is TGTGCCAGCAGCTTAGATTGGGGGGCCGACTATGGCTACACCTTC.

The V call is TRBV9, the J call TRBJ2-7, with TRBD2 identical over 7 bases. Germline V lookup: CDR1 SGDLS, CDR2 YYNGEE. The V segment lost 5 bases and the J segment 5 bases; nucleotides outside the gene matches: 16. The CDR3 extends over 16 amino acids. CDR3 sequence: CASSPPPGGQVNEQYF. CDR3 sequence (DNA): TGTGCCAGCAGTCCCCCTCCGGGAGGCCAGGTGAACGAGCAGTACTTC.

The CDR3 spells CASSLQQASTEAFF. In nucleotides, the CDR3 is TGTGCCAGCAGTCTCCAACAGGCGAGCACTGAAGCTTTCTTT. This chain links TRBV28 with TRBJ1-1; D possibly corresponds to TRBD1 (5 bases). The V end lost 5 bases, the J end lost 4 bases, and 14 bases lay between the germline ends. This CDR3 has 14 amino acids. The V gene's germline CDR1 is MDHEN and CDR2 SYDVKM. The variable domain in full, with the rest retrieved from reference TRBV28 and TRBJ1-1, is DVKVTQSSRYLVKRTGEKVFLECVQDMDHENMFWYRQDPGLGLRLIYFSYDVKMKEKGDIPEGYSVSREKKERFSLILESASTNQTSMYLCASSLQQASTEAFFGQGTRLTVV.

The chain recombines TRBV15 with TRBJ2-1, with D unclear. CDR3 length equals 14 residues. Per germline, CDR1 LNHNV and CDR2 YYDKDF (reference sequence). V was clipped by 1 base and J by 7 bases, with 11 bases between them. The CDR3 here is CATSRGRLPNEQFF. In DNA form, the CDR3 reads TGTGCCACCAGCAGAGGTCGACTTCCTAATGAGCAGTTCTTC.

The rearrangement uses TRBV19 and TRBJ2-7, with TRBD1 identical over 11 bases. The germline gives CDR1 LNHDA, CDR2 SQIVND (reference sequence). The junction had 2 bases not matched to a gene; V was cut back by 1 base and J by 3 bases. CDR3 length: 15 amino acids. The CDR3 loop is CASSIAGTGGYEQYF. CDR3 bases: TGTGCCAGTAGTATAGCCGGGACAGGGGGCTACGAGCAGTACTTC.

The V call is TRBV28, the J call TRBJ2-7; 7 positions match TRBD1. Losses at the gene ends were 4 bases for V and 3 bases for J; bases not matched to a gene: 3. The germline V gene encodes CDR1 MDHEN and CDR2 SYDVKM. This CDR3 has 13 residues. The CDR3 sequence is CASSSQGYYEQYF. CDR3 nucleotides: TGTGCCAGCAGTTCACAGGGGTACTACGAGCAGTACTTC. The full variable domain, with the rest looked up from reference TRBV28 and TRBJ2-7, is DVKVTQSSRYLVKRTGEKVFLECVQDMDHENMFWYRQDPGLGLRLIYFSYDVKMKEKGDIPEGYSVSREKKERFSLILESASTNQTSMYLCASSSQGYYEQYFGPGTRLTVT.

The J gene is TRBJ2-3, the V gene TRBV9, with D perhaps matching TRBD1 (6 bases). The CDR3 spans 14 residues. Germline V gene sequence: CDR1 SGDLS, CDR2 YYNGEE. The V and J ends lost 3 bases and 1 base respectively, with 9 bases between them. DNA for the CDR3: TGTGCCAGCAGCGGAAAGGGGGGCACAGATACGCAGTATTTT. This encodes CASSGKGGTDTQYF. Drawing the rest from reference TRBV9 and TRBJ2-3, the complete variable domain is DSGVTQTPKHLITATGQRVTLRCSPRSGDLSVYWYQQSLDQGLQFLIQYYNGEERAKGNILERFSAQQFPDLHSELNLSSLELGDSALYFCASSGKGGTDTQYFGPGTRLTVL.

This chain uses TRBV5-4 with TRBJ2-7; TRBD2 matches 7 bases. J was trimmed by 2 bases and V by 3 bases; bases with no gene match: 11. This CDR3 spans 16 amino acids. Germline V gives CDR1 SGHNT, CDR2 YYREEE (reference sequence). The CDR3: CASSSDLTSATYEQYF. CDR3 bases: TGTGCCAGCAGCTCCGACCTAACTAGCGCTACCTACGAGCAGTACTTC.

The chain recombines TRBV6-5 with TRBJ2-4; D not resolved. The CDR3 sequence is 13 residues long. Germline assignment: CDR1 MNHEY and CDR2 SVGAGI. V was trimmed by 6 bases and J by 4 bases, leaving 10 bases between them. CDR3 sequence (DNA): TGTGCCAGCAGCAACTCTCATAAAAACATTCAGTACTTC. Its translation is CASSNSHKNIQYF.

The chain is built from TRBV5-6 and TRBJ1-2, with unresolved D. This CDR3 spans 11 amino acids. V shed 5 bases and J shed 3 bases, with 5 bases lying between them. Germline lookup yields CDR1 SGHDT and CDR2 YYEEEE. The CDR3 sequence is CASRMDYGYTF. The CDR3 DNA sequence: TGTGCCAGCAGGATGGACTATGGCTACACCTTC.

This rearrangement joins TRBV5-1 to TRBJ1-4, with D possibly TRBD1 on 6 matching bases. The length of the CDR3 is 15 residues. With 4 bases removed from V and 3 bases from J, the gap between germline ends came to 13 bases. Germline V CDR1 and CDR2: SGHRS, YFSETQ. The CDR3 loop is CASSGQTGANEKLFF. The CDR3 DNA reads TGCGCCAGCAGCGGTCAGACAGGAGCTAATGAAAAACTGTTTTTT.

The rearrangement joins TRBV5-6 to TRBJ2-7, with TRBD1 matching over 10 bases. The J segment lost 2 bases and the V segment lost 0 bases, leaving 2 bases of the junction unmatched. Germline assignment: CDR1 SGHDT and CDR2 YYEEEE. This CDR3 spans 15 amino acids. For the CDR3, the DNA is TGTGCCAGCAGCTTGGTGGGACAGGGGACCTACGAGCAGTACTTC. This gives the protein CASSLVGQGTYEQYF.

This clone occurred once. This chain joins TRBV9 and TRBJ1-2, with 9 bases that match TRBD1. The V segment lost 4 bases and the J segment 7 bases; nucleotides outside the gene matches: 11. Germline-derived CDR1 and CDR2 are SGDLS and YYNGEE. CDR3 length: 15 amino acids. Written as DNA, the CDR3 is TGTGCCAGCAGCACCCGGACAGGGGATAAGTCTGGCTACACCTTC. Translating gives CASSTRTGDKSGYTF.

The chain is built from TRBV2 and TRBJ2-5; D is ambiguous. The CDR3 has 12 amino acids. In germline, CDR1 is SNHLY, CDR2 FYNNEI. V lost 2 bases and J 5 bases, leaving 6 bases between the germline ends. The CDR3 DNA reads as TGTGCCAGCAGTGAAATAAGTGAGACCCAGTACTTC. It codes for CASSEISETQYF. The full variable domain, in which reference TRBV2 and TRBJ2-5 provide the parts outside the CDR3, is EPEVTQTPSHQVTQMGQEVILRCVPISNHLYFYWYRQILGQKVEFLVSFYNNEISEKSEIFDDQFSVERPDGSNFTLKIRSTKLEDSAMYFCASSEISETQYFGPGTRLLVL.

The chain couples TRBV28 to TRBJ1-1, with a tentative D call TRBD1 (5 bases). The CDR3 is 14 residues long. V was shortened by 6 bases and J by 8 bases, with 19 bases between the two germline ends. Per the germline V gene, CDR1 is MDHEN and CDR2 is SYDVKM. The CDR3 DNA reads as TGTGCCAGCAGGCCCACCGGGGGAACAGAAGAAGCTTTCTTT. This gives the protein CASRPTGGTEEAFF.

The chain uses TRBV9 and TRBJ1-4, with D uncertain. With 3 bases removed from V and 8 bases from J, the gap between germline ends came to 14 bases. The CDR3 length is 14 residues. The V gene's germline CDR1 is SGDLS and CDR2 YYNGEE. The CDR3 region has the DNA TGTGCCAGCAGCGCGAAGGGTGAAGGCGAAAAACTGTTTTTT. Protein sequence: CASSAKGEGEKLFF.

The rearrangement joins TRBV11-3 to TRBJ2-7; TRBD1 matches at 7 bases. The CDR3 runs to 16 residues. From germline, CDR1 is SGHNT and CDR2 YENEEA. With V trimmed by 5 bases and J by 0 bases, 10 bases remained unmatched. CDR3 in DNA: TGTGCCAGCAGCCCCCCGGACAGGAAGAACTCCTACGAGCAGTACTTC. Translating gives CASSPPDRKNSYEQYF.

The V and J genes are TRBV5-7 and TRBJ2-5, with D possibly TRBD2 on 6 matching bases. Being an ORF, TRBV5-7 has a function that is uncertain. V was cut by 1 base and J by 2 bases, with 6 bases left in between. CDR3 length equals 13 residues. The CDR3 bases are TGTGCCAGCAGCTTGAGCGGGCAAGAGACCCAGTACTTC. Its protein is CASSLSGQETQYF.

This rearrangement joins TRBV2 to TRBJ2-1; D remains ambiguous. The CDR3 runs 12 residues. The V end lost 2 bases, the J end lost 7 bases, and 6 bases lay between the germline ends. Germline CDR1 is SNHLY and CDR2 is FYNNEI. CDR3 protein: CASSELFNEQFF. As DNA, the CDR3 is TGTGCCAGCAGTGAATTGTTTAATGAGCAGTTCTTC.